The present T cell receptor beta chain was sequenced within a study of blood T cell repertoires in COVID-19 (dated by TCRdb to 2020 to 2021). For the wider study: Collaborator samples came from the United States, Italy and Spain and covered acute and convalescent phases of COVID-19. The prospective study material was composed of cDNA or gDNA derived from T cells, B-cell-depleted T cells, or PBMCs. Deeply sampled blood TCRbeta repertoires from subjects exposed to, actively infected with, or recovered from COVID-19 were included in the dataset. The repertoires were released in a freely available public database meant as a resource for research on the immune response to SARS-CoV-2. Samples came from the ongoing ImmuneRACE study (first 160 participants) plus 1,254 subjects from 6 global collaborators. A de-identified subject ID, COVID-19 status, age in years and sex were almost always included in the sample metadata. Where available, HLA class I and class II types were obtained from metadata supplied by the sample provider rather than from assay-based typing.

What the study reported, not specific to this receptor: The quantity of clinical and demographic metadata differed by source and by participant and was supplied without curation.

The CDR3 goes from the cysteine to the phenylalanine over 13 residues. Here the CDR3 DNA is all that survives: 39 bases in frame from base 1. V is cut by 5 bases and J by 3 bases, and the space between the germline ends is 10 bases. In the germline V gene, CDR1 corresponds to MDHEN and CDR2 to SYDVKM. As regards this clone: Its antigen target is currently unknown. Base qualities are not at hand, and no much larger clone is one base apart.

Each collaborating institution followed its own protocols to collect whole blood in K2EDTA tubes. For TCRbeta analysis, collaborators shipped samples in one of three forms: frozen whole blood, isolated PBMCs, or DNA extracted from either of those sample types. TCRbeta CDR3 regions were amplified from genomic DNA by means of the immunoSEQ Assay, a bias-controlled multiplex PCR. Under the source paper's analysis protocol: Nucleated cell counts per sample were estimated from amplification of reference gene primers within the assay. To quantify the absolute abundance of each unique TCRbeta CDR3 rearrangement, sequence reads were collapsed and filtered. Productive Simpson clonality was computed per sample as the square root of Simpson's diversity index over productive rearrangements. Held by TCRdb, this immuneACCESS table contains in-frame sequences only and omits some clones. Under half of the omission traces to an unresolved V gene where checked; the cause of the rest is unknown. The V and J calls and clone size are taken from that table; D and trimming were inferred from the DNA. The sample has 150,000 to 190,000 clones on record, about 80% of them singletons. The ten biggest clones cover roughly 0.56% of the sample.

The sequence was obtained from a man aged 60-69 years with acute or convalescent COVID-19. The sequence links TRBV28 to TRBJ1-2; tentative D gene TRBD1, with 6 bases matching. The sample consisted of peripheral blood. The nucleotide sequence reads TGTGCCAGCAGTATTAACAGGGACTATGGCTACACCTTC. Translated, it gives CASSINRDYGYTF.